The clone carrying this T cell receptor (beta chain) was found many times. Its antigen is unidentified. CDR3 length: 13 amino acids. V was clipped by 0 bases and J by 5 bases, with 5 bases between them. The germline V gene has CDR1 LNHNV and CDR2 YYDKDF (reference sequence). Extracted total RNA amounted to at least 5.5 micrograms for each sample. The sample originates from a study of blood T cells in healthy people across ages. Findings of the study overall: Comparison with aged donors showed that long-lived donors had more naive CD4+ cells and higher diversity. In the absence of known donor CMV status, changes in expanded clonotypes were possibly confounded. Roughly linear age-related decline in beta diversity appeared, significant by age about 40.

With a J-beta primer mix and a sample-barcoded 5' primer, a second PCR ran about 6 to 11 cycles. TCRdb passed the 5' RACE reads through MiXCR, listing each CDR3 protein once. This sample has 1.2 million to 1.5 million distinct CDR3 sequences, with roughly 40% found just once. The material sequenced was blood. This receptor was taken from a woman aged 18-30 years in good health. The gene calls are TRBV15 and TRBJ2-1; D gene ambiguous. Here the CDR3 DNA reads TGTGCCACCAGCAGAGATAGGGACAATGAGCAGTTCTTC. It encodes CATSRDRDNEQFF.